The 19 T cell receptor beta chains below all came from one sample that was sequenced in a study of blood T cell repertoires in COVID-19. Measured with immunoSEQ multiplex PCR; TCRdb has only the in-frame clones, and not every one. Altogether about 160,000 clones are present, around 86% being singletons, with the ten largest covering 13%. Sequenced material: peripheral blood. These receptor sequences come from a man in his 70s who had recovered from COVID-19.

This clone was recorded once. The chain uses TRBV29-1 and TRBJ1-1; 12 nucleotides align to TRBD1. Germline V CDR1 and CDR2: SQVTM, ANQGSEA. V was pared by 5 bases and J by 5 bases, with 9 bases of the junction left unmatched. This CDR3 has 15 residues. For the CDR3, the DNA is TGCAGCGTTAAGGGACAGGGGGCCCCCAGAACTGAAGCTTTCTTT. The encoded protein is CSVKGQGAPRTEAFF.

This clone was seen a few times. The gene calls are TRBV10-1 and TRBJ1-3; TRBD1 agrees at 7 bases. There are 14 residues in the CDR3. Germline V gives CDR1 WNHNN, CDR2 SYGVQD (reference sequence). With V trimmed by 6 bases and J by 4 bases, 6 bases remained unmatched. Written as DNA, the CDR3 is TGCGCCAGCAGATCCGGGACAGAAGGAAACACCATATATTTT. This sequence encodes CASRSGTEGNTIYF.

The chain uses TRBV10-3 and TRBJ1-6; D ambiguous. Germline CDR1 ENHRY, CDR2 SYGVKD. Trimming removed 4 bases at V and 7 bases at J, with 8 bases between. The length of the CDR3 is 13 residues. CDR3 nucleotide sequence: TGTGCCATCAGTGTGGAGGGAAATTCACCCCTCCACTTT. Translation gives CAISVEGNSPLHF.

This clone has only a few counts. The chain employs TRBV27 and TRBJ2-2; 8 bases agree with TRBD2. Germline assignment: CDR1 MNHEY and CDR2 SMNVEV (reference sequence). Trimming cost V 3 bases and J 2 bases; bases outside gene matches: 5. The CDR3 sequence is 16 residues long. In DNA, the CDR3 is TGTGCCAGCAGTTTGTTAGCGGGAAGCAACACCGGGGAGCTGTTTTTT. Translated: CASSLLAGSNTGELFF.

This chain connects TRBV7-2 to TRBJ1-6; possible D gene TRBD1, 5 bases. V was pared by 1 base and J by 11 bases, with 15 bases between. Germline V gene sequence: CDR1 SGHTA, CDR2 FQGNSA. This CDR3 region has 15 residues. In DNA form, the CDR3 reads TGTGCCAGCAGCTTAGTTGCCCAGGGCAAAACACCCCTCCACTTT. Protein sequence: CASSLVAQGKTPLHF.

The V call is TRBV28, the J call TRBJ2-6; 8 bases map to TRBD1. The V gene end was trimmed by 6 bases and the J gene end by 0 bases; junction bases not matched to a gene: 7. Germline loops: CDR1 MDHEN, CDR2 SYDVKM. There are 17 residues in the CDR3. In DNA form, the CDR3 reads TGTGCCAGCAGACCTGACAGGGGTTCCTCTGGGGCCAACGTCCTGACTTTC. Translated: CASRPDRGSSGANVLTF.

The CDR3 loop is CASSSRDRGREQYF. Here the CDR3 DNA reads TGTGCCAGCAGTTCCCGGGACAGGGGGCGCGAGCAGTACTTC. The chain recombines TRBV28 with TRBJ2-7, with 12 bases aligning to TRBD1. CDR1 is MDHEN, CDR2 SYDVKM, per germline. This CDR3 is built from 14 residues. J gave up 6 bases and V 4 bases, and 4 bases lay outside the gene matches.

This clone appeared a few times. CDR3 nucleotides: TGTGCCAGCAGAGGGGGGGAAGGGGTGCAGTACTTC. This gives the protein CASRGGEGVQYF. The V call is TRBV6-6, the J call TRBJ2-7, with D maybe TRBD2 (7 bases). Germline V CDR1 and CDR2: MNHNY, SVGAGI (reference sequence). The CDR3 has 12 amino acids. Deletions cut 6 bases from V and 9 bases from J, with 15 bases between.

There are a few counts of this clone. This rearrangement joins TRBV3-1 (or the pseudogene TRBV3-2) to TRBJ2-2; 7 positions match TRBD2. V shed 4 bases and J 4 bases; nucleotides not matched to a gene: 6. The CDR3 is made up of 15 amino acids. In germline, CDR1 is LGHDT, CDR2 YNNKEL (reference sequence). CDR3 nucleotides: TGTGCCAGCAGCCCGAGCGGGACGGGCACCGGGGAGCTGTTTTTT. Encoded protein: CASSPSGTGTGELFF.

This chain uses TRBV19 with TRBJ2-3, with D possibly matching TRBD1 (6 bases). V was trimmed by 2 bases and J by 3 bases, leaving 15 bases between them. The CDR3 is 16 amino acids. Germline-derived CDR1 and CDR2 are LNHDA and SQIVND (reference sequence). CDR3 protein: CASSIPPDRSTDTQYF. The CDR3 DNA reads as TGTGCCAGTAGTATACCTCCGGACAGATCAACAGATACGCAGTATTTT.

This sequence joins TRBV7-8 and TRBJ2-2, with TRBD1 identical over 9 bases. The CDR3 runs to 15 residues. Germline V lookup: CDR1 SGHVS, CDR2 FQNEAQ. Germline trimming cut 5 bases from V and 7 bases from J; bases unmatched to any gene: 8. CDR3 in amino acids: CASSADRGMHGELFF. The CDR3 bases are TGTGCCAGCAGCGCCGACAGGGGGATGCACGGGGAGCTGTTTTTT.

This chain joins TRBV6-4 and TRBJ2-2, with TRBD1 matching over 7 bases. V dropped 8 bases and J dropped 7; count of bases not matched to a gene: 7. Per germline, CDR1 MRHNA and CDR2 SNTAGT. The CDR3 has 13 amino acids. CDR3 nucleotide sequence: TGTGCCAGCGGGGACAGAACAGGCGGGGAGCTGTTTTTT. Its protein product is CASGDRTGGELFF.

The chain is built from TRBV3-1 (or the pseudogene TRBV3-2) and TRBJ2-7, with D possibly TRBD1 on 6 matching bases. CDR1 and CDR2 from the germline V gene are LGHDT and YNNKEL (reference sequence). Trimming took off 4 bases at V and 10 bases at J, with 14 bases between the two ends. The CDR3 covers 12 residues. CDR3 protein: CASSRATGIQYF. The CDR3 DNA is TGTGCCAGCAGCCGCGCGACAGGAATTCAGTACTTC.

This clone was counted between two and nine times. The V gene is TRBV11-2, the J gene TRBJ1-1; maybe TRBD1 (6 bases). The CDR3 has 15 amino acids. Looked up from germline, CDR1 is SGHAT and CDR2 is FQNNGV. Between the trimmed V and J ends, which lost 7 bases and 0 bases, there was a span of 15 bases. The CDR3 DNA follows: TGTGCCAGCACCTCTCCTGGACAGCTGAACACTGAAGCTTTCTTT. Encoded protein: CASTSPGQLNTEAFF. Filled out from reference TRBV11-2 and TRBJ1-1, the complete variable domain reads EAGVAQSPRYKIIEKRQSVAFWCNPISGHATLYWYQQILGQGPKLLIQFQNNGVVDDSQLPKDRFSAERLKGVDSTLKIQPAKLEDSAVYLCASTSPGQLNTEAFFGQGTRLTVV.

This clone was recorded once. The genes are TRBV14 and TRBJ2-7; D remains ambiguous. This CDR3 has 12 amino acids. Trimming left V 3 bases short and J 6 bases short, with 9 bases between. The germline gives CDR1 SGHDN, CDR2 FVKESK. The CDR3 DNA reads as TGTGCCAGCAGCCACACAGCCCTCGAGCAGTACTTC. This translates into CASSHTALEQYF.

This clone was recorded many times. The chain carries TRBV5-6 and TRBJ2-3, with 9 bases aligning to TRBD1. V lost 3 bases, J lost 6 bases, and 8 bases stayed unmatched. Per germline, CDR1 SGHDT and CDR2 YYEEEE. The CDR3 is 15 residues long. The DNA of the CDR3 is TGTGCCAGCAGCTCTCGGACAGGGGCAGGGGATACGCAGTATTTT. Its translation: CASSSRTGAGDTQYF.

The rearrangement joins TRBV6-2 or TRBV6-3 to TRBJ1-2; no clear D. The V gene's germline CDR1 is MNHEY and CDR2 SVGEGT. This CDR3 has 13 residues. Trimming stripped 0 bases from V and 8 bases from J, with 10 bases between. The CDR3 reads CASSYSIGGGYTF. DNA of the CDR3: TGTGCCAGCAGTTACTCGATAGGAGGCGGCTACACCTTC.

The rearrangement uses TRBV6-1 and TRBJ1-6; D unclear. The V end was cut by 2 bases, the J end by 0 bases, with 11 bases between. Germline V gene data show CDR1 as MNHNS and CDR2 as SASEGT. The CDR3 spans 17 residues. The CDR3 DNA is TGTGCCAGCAGTGAACTTGGCCCCTTCTCCTATAATTCACCCCTCCACTTT. Its protein is CASSELGPFSYNSPLHF.

This clone was seen a single time. J is TRBJ1-2 and V is TRBV12-3 or TRBV12-4; no reliable D call. This CDR3 contains 13 residues. Trimming pared 5 bases from V and 7 bases from J, leaving 14 bases between. The CDR3 DNA is TGTGCCAGCAGTCCCTCTGATACTGGTGGCTACACCTTC. As protein: CASSPSDTGGYTF.